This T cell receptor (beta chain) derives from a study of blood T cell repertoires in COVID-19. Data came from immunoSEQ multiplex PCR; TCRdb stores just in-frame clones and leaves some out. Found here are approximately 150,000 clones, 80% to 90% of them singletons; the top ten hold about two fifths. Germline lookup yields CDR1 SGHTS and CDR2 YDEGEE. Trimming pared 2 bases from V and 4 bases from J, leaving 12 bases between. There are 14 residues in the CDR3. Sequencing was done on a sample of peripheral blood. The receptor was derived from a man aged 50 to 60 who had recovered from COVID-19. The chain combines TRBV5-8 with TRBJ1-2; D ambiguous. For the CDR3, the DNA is TGTGCCAGCAGCTTAACTAGCATTACCTATGGCTACACCTTC. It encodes CASSLTSITYGYTF.